The T cell receptor beta chain described here comes from a study of T cells in Graves' hyperthyroidism and ophthalmopathy. This clonotype occurred once. Its antigen is still unknown. From germline, CDR1 is DFQATT and CDR2 SNEGSKA (reference sequence). The CDR3 consists of 15 residues. V lost 0 bases and J lost 2, with 8 bases in between. General study findings and limits: Ophthalmopathy was separated from stable hyperthyroidism by a 13 V-J model.

What was amplified from RNA transcripts were TCR beta CDR3 regions. TCR CDR3 regions were first amplified by RT-PCR with HTBI primers. Each CDR3 protein gets one entry after TCRdb re-called the multiplex PCR reads with MiXCR. Here the sample spans fewer than 700,000 distinct CDR3 sequences, under 20% being singletons. Graves' hyperthyroidism is called stable when ophthalmopathy does not progress within 18 months. The hyperthyroidism was newly diagnosed and had lasted under 2 months; the patients were aged 18 to 65. Used for diagnoses were clinical symptoms, serum thyroxine and TRAb, thyroid ultrasound and orbital computed tomography.

Material for sequencing was blood. The J gene is TRBJ2-6, the V gene TRBV20-1; D is unresolved. The origin of this receptor is a woman under 40 with Graves' hyperthyroidism. CDR3 bases: TGCAGTGCTAGAGATGGAAGTACTGGGGCCAACGTCCTGACTTTC. This translates into CSARDGSTGANVLTF.